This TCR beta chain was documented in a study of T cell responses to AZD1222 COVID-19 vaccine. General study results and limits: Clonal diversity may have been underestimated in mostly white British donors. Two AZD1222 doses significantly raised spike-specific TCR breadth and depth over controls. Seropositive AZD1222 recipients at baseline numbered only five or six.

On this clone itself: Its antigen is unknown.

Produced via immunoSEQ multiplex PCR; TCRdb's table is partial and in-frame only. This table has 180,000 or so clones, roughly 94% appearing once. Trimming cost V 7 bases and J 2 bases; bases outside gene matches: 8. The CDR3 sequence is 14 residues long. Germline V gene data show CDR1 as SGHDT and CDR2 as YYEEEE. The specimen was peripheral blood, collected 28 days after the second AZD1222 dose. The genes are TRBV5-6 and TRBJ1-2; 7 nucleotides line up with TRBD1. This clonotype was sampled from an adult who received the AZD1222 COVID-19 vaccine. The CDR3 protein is CASALTGVNYGYTF. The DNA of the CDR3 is TGTGCCAGCGCCCTTACAGGGGTCAACTATGGCTACACCTTC.